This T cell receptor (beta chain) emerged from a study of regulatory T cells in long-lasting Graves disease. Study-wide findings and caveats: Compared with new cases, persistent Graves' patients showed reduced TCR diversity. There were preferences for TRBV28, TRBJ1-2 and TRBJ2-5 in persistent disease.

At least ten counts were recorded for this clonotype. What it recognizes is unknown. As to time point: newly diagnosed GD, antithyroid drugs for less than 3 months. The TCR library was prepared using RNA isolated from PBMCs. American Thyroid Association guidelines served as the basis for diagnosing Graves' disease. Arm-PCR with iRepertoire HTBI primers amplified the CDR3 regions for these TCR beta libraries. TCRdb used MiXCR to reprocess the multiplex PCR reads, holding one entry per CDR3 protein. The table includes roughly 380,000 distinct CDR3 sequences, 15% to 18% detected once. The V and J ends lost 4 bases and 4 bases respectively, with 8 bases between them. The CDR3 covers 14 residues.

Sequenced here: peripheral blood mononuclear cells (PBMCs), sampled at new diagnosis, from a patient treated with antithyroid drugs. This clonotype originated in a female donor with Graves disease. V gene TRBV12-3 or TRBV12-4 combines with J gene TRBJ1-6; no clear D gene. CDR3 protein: CASSWAPYNSPLHF. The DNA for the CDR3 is TGTGCCAGCAGTTGGGCCCCTTATAATTCACCCCTCCACTTT.